The clone carrying this T cell receptor (beta chain) occurred once. What it recognizes is unknown. This entry comes from a study of shared clonotypes between healthy human individuals. Study results and limitations: Among several donors, roughly 5% of naive CD4 clonotypes were found in common.

Deep-level assay runs were performed. The assay was immunoSEQ multiplex PCR, and TCRdb's table has in-frame clones only and misses some. The sample records about 1.1 million clones, approximately 80% being singletons. Germline CDR1 reads SEHNR; CDR2 reads FQNEAQ (reference sequence). The V gene lost 4 bases and the J gene lost 8 bases, with 9 bases spanning the gap. The CDR3 has 12 residues. The material sequenced was memory CD4+ T cells from PBMCs. Subset specified: CD45RA-negative fraction. The V and J genes are TRBV7-9 and TRBJ1-5; D gene unclear. The receptor was isolated from a man in his late teens or twenties in good health. Some clones in this sample may be carry-over from other donors' samples. The CDR3 region is CASSSSLEPQHF. Here the CDR3 DNA reads TGTGCCAGCAGCTCGTCCCTGGAGCCCCAGCATTTT.